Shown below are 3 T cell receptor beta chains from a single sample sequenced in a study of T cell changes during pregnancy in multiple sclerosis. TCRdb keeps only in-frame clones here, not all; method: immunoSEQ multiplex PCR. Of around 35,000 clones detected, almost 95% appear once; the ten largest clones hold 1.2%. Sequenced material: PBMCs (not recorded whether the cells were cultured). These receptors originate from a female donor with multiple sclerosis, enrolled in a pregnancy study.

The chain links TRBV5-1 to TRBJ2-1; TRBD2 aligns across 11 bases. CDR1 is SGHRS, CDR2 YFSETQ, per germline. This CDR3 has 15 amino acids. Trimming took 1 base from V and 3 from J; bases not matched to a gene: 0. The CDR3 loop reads CASSLTSGGYNEQFF. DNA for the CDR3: TGCGCCAGCAGCTTGACTAGCGGGGGCTACAATGAGCAGTTCTTC. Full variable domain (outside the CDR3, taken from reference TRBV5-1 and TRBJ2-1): KAGVTQTPRYLIKTRGQQVTLSCSPISGHRSVSWYQQTPGQGLQFLFEYFSETQRNKGNFPGRFSGRQFSNSRSEMNVSTLELGDSALYLCASSLTSGGYNEQFFGPGTRLTVL.

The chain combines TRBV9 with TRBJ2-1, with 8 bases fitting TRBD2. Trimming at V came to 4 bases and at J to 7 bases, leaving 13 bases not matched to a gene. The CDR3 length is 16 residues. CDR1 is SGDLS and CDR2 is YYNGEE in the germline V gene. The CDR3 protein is CASSSRREDVRNEQFF. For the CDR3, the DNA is TGTGCCAGCAGCTCCCGGCGGGAGGATGTAAGGAATGAGCAGTTCTTC.

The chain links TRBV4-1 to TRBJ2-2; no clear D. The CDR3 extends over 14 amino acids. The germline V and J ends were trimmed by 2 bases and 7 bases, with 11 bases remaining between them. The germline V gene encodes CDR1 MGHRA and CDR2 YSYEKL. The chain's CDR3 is CASSQHPSVGELFF. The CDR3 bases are TGCGCCAGCAGCCAACACCCGTCGGTCGGGGAGCTGTTTTTT.